This T cell receptor beta chain stems from a study of blood T cells in healthy people across ages. Study observations and caveats: Donors of long life had a larger count of naive CD4+ cells and greater diversity than aged donors.

A few counts support this clonotype. The antigen is not known. This CDR3 has 13 residues. From germline, CDR1 is LGHDT and CDR2 YNNKEL (reference sequence). Caucasian, healthy and from Russia, the donors were aged between about 6 and 90. Using a J-beta primer mix together with a sample-barcoded 5' primer, a second PCR was run for about 6 to 12 cycles. TCRdb itself ran the 5' RACE reads through MiXCR, one entry per CDR3 protein. Of around 800,000 distinct CDR3 sequences listed, around 25% are singletons. Another study also made use of these data, one on T cells of mothers and their children. That work contributes: Pairs that are related and pairs that are unrelated have TCR recombination output shaped similarly by thymic selection. Among related mother-child pairs, overlap was slightly higher than in unrelated pairs, though not significantly.

The chain carries TRBV3-1 and TRBJ2-5; D is perhaps TRBD1 (7 bases). The closer fit of TRBJ2-7 to the DNA end suggests the J call may be wrong. The sequence was obtained from a boy under 18 in good health. The specimen sequenced was blood. CDR3 DNA: TGTGCCAGCAGCTCAGGGGGGCGGGGCGAGCAGTACTTC. This encodes CASSSGGRGEQYF.